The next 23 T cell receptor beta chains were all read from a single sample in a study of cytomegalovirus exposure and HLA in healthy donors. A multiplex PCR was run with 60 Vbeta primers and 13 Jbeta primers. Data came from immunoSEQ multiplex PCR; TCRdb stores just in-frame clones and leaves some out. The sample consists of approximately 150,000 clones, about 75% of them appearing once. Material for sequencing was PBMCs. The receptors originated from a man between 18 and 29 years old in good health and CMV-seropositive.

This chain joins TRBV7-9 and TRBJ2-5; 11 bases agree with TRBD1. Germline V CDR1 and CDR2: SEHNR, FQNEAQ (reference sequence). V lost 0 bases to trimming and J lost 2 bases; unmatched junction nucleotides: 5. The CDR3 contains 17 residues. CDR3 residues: CASSLAVGDRGQETQYF. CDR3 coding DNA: TGTGCCAGCAGCTTAGCCGTCGGGGACAGGGGGCAAGAGACCCAGTACTTC.

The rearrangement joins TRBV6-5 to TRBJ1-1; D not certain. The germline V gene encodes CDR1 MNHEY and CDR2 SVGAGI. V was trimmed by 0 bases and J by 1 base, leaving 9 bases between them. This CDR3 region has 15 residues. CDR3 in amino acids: CASSYSRKTNTEAFF. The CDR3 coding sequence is TGTGCCAGCAGTTACTCGAGGAAGACGAACACTGAAGCTTTCTTT.

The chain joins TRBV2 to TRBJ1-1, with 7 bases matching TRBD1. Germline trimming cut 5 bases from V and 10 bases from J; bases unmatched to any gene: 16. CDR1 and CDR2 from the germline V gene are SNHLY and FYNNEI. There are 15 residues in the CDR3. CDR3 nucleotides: TGTGCCAGCAGTCCACAACCGACAGGGTCATATCGAGCTTTCTTT. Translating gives CASSPQPTGSYRAFF.

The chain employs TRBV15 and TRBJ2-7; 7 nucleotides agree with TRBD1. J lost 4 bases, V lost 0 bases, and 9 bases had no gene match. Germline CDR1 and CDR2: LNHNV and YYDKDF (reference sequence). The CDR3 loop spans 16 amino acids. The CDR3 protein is CATSRDQRQGLYEQYV. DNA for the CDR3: TGTGCCACCAGCAGAGATCAGAGACAGGGTCTGTACGAGCAGTACGTC.

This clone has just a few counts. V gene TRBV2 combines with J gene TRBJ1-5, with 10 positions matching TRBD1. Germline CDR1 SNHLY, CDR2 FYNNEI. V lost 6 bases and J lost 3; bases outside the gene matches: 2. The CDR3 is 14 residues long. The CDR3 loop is CASRGTGVNQPQHF. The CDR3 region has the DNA TGTGCCAGCAGGGGGACAGGGGTCAATCAGCCCCAGCATTTT.

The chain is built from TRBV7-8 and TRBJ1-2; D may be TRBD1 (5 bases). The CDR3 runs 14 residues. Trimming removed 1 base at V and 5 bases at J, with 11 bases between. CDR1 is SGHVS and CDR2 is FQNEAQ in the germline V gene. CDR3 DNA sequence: TGTGCCAGCAGCTTAGACGCCGGGGGTTATGGCTACACCTTC. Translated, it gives CASSLDAGGYGYTF. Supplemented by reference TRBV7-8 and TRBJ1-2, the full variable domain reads GAGVSQSPRYKVAKRGQDVALRCDPISGHVSLFWYQQALGQGPEFLTYFQNEAQLDKSGLPSDRFFAERPEGSVSTLKIQRTQQEDSAVYLCASSLDAGGYGYTFGSGTRLTVV.

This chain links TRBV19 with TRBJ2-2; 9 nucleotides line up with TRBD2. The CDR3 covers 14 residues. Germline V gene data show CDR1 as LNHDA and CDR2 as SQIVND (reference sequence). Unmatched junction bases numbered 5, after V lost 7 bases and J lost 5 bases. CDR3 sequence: CASKSSGRTGELFF. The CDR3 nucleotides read TGTGCCAGTAAGTCCAGCGGGAGGACCGGGGAGCTGTTTTTT.

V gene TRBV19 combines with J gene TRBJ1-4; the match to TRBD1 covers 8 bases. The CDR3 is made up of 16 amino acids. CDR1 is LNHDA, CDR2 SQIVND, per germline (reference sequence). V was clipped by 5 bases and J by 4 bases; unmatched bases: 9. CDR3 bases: TGTGCCAGTAGTGCTGGACAGGGAGGGTTTAATGAAAAACTGTTTTTT. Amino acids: CASSAGQGGFNEKLFF.

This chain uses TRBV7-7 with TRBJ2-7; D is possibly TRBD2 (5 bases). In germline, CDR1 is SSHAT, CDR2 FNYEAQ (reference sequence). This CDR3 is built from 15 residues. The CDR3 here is CASSSTTGSLDEQYV. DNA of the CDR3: TGTGCTAGCAGCTCCACTACGGGATCTCTTGACGAGCAGTACGTC.

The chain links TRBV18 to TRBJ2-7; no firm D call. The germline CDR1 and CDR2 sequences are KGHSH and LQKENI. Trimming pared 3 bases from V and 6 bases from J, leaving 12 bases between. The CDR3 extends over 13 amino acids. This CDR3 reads CASSPPGLAEQYV. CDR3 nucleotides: TGTGCCAGCTCACCCCCAGGCCTCGCCGAGCAGTACGTC.

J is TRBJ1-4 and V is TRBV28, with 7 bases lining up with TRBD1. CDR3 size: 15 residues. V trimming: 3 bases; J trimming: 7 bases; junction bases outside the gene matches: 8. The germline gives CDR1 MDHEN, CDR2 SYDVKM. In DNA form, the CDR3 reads TGTGCCAGCAGTTTGTCCGAGACAGGGCGTGAAAAACTGTTTTTT. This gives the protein CASSLSETGREKLFF. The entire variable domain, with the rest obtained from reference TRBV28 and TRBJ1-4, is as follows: DVKVTQSSRYLVKRTGEKVFLECVQDMDHENMFWYRQDPGLGLRLIYFSYDVKMKEKGDIPEGYSVSREKKERFSLILESASTNQTSMYLCASSLSETGREKLFFGSGTQLSVL.

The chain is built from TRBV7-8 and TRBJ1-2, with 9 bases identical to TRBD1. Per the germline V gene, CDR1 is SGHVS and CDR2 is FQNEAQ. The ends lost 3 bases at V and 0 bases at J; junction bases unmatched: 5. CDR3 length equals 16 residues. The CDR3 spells CASSLDRGRANYGYTF. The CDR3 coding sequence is TGTGCCAGCAGCTTGGACAGGGGTCGAGCTAACTATGGCTACACCTTC.

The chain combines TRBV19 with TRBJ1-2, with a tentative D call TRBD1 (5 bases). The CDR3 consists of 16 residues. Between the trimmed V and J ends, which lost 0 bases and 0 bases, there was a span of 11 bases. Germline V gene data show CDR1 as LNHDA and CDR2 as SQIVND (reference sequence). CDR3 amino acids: CASSIDGGRPNYGYTF. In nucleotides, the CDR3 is TGTGCCAGTAGTATAGATGGGGGGAGACCTAACTATGGCTACACCTTC. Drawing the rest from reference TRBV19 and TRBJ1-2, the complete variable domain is DGGITQSPKYLFRKEGQNVTLSCEQNLNHDAMYWYRQDPGQGLRLIYYSQIVNDFQKGDIAEGYSVSREKKESFPLTVTSAQKNPTAFYLCASSIDGGRPNYGYTFGSGTRLTVV.

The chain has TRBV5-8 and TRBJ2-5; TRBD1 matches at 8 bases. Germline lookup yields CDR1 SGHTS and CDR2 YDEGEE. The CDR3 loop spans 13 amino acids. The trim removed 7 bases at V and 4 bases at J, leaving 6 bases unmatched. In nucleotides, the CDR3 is TGTGCCAGCGGACTGGACAGGGCAGAGACCCAGTACTTC. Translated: CASGLDRAETQYF.

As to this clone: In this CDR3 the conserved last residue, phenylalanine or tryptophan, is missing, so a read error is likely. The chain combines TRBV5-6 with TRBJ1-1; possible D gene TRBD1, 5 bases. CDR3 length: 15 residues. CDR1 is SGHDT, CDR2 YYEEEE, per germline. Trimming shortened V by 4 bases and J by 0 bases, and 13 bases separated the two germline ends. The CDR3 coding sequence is TGTGCCAGCAGCCCCCGGGGGGGATTGAACACTGAAGCTTTCCTT. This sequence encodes CASSPRGGLNTEAFL.

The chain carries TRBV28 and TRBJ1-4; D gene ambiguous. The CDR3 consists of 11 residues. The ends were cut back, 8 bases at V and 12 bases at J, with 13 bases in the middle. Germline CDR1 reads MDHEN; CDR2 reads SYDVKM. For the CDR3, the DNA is TGTGCCAGCGAGGGAGGGTGGGAACTGTTTTTT. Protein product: CASEGGWELFF.

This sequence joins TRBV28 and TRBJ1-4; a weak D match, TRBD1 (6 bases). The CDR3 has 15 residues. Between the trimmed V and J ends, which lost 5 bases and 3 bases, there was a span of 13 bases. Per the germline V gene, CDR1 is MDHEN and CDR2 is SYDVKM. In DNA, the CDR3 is TGTGCCAGCAGTCCCGCATGGGGGCCTAATGAAAAACTGTTTTTT. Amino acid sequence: CASSPAWGPNEKLFF.

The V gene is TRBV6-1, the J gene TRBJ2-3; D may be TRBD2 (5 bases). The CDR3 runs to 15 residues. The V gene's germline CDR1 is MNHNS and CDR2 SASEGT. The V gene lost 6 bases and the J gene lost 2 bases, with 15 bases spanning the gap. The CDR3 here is CASSPRTAPTDTQYF. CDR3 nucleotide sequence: TGTGCCAGCAGCCCCAGGACTGCCCCCACAGATACGCAGTATTTT.

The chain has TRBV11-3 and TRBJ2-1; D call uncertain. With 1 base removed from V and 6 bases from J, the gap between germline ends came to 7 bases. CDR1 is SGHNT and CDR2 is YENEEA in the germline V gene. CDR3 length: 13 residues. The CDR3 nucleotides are TGTGCCAGCAGCTTAGGGGCGTCCAATGAGCAGTTCTTC. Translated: CASSLGASNEQFF. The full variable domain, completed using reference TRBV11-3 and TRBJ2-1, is EAGVVQSPRYKIIEKKQPVAFWCNPISGHNTLYWYLQNLGQGPELLIRYENEEAVDDSQLPKDRFSAERLKGVDSTLKIQPAELGDSAVYLCASSLGASNEQFFGPGTRLTVL.

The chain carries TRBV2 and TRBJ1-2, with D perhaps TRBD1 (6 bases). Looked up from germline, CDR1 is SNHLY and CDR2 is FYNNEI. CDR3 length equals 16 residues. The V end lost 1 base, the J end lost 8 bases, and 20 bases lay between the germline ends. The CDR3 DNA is TGTGCCAGCAGTGAAGTCTCTCCGGACAGCGTAGTCGGCTACACCTTC. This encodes CASSEVSPDSVVGYTF.

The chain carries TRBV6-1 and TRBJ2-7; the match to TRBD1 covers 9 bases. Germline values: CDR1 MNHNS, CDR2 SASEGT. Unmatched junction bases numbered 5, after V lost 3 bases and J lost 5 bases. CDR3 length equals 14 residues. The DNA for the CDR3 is TGTGCCAGCAGTGACTGGACAGGGGTCAACGAGCAGTACGTC. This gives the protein CASSDWTGVNEQYV.

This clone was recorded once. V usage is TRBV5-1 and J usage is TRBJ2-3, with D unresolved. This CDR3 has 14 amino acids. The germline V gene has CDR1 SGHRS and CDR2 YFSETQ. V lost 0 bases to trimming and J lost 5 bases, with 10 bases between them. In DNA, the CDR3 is TGCGCCAGCAGCTTGGGAAGAATGAGAGATACGCAGTATTTT. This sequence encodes CASSLGRMRDTQYF.

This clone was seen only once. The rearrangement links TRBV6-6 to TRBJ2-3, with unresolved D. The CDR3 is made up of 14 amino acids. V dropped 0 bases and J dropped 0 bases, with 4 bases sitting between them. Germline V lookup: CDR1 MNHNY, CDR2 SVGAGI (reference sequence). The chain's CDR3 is CASSYSQSTDTQYF. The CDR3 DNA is TGTGCCAGCAGTTACTCTCAGAGCACAGATACGCAGTATTTT.